This TCR beta chain was identified during a study of cytomegalovirus exposure and HLA in healthy donors. The method was immunoSEQ multiplex PCR; TCRdb's version includes in-frame clones alone and lacks a portion of them. The sample shows 350,000 or so clones, more than 80% of them seen only once. Trimming removed 0 bases at V and 6 bases at J, with 14 bases between. CDR1 is MNHEY and CDR2 is SMNVEV in the germline V gene (reference sequence). This CDR3 comprises 15 residues. J is TRBJ1-2 and V is TRBV27; maybe TRBD1 (6 bases). The sequencing input was PBMCs. This clonotype was obtained from a woman between 18 and 29 years old in good health and CMV-seronegative. The CDR3 region has the DNA TGTGCCAGCAGTTTATCCACAGGGTCGGAGGATGGCTACACCTTC. As protein: CASSLSTGSEDGYTF.